Described below is a single T cell receptor beta chain sequence and its context. This clonotype showed up just a few times. Its target antigen remains unknown. Per-base quality was not reported, and no clone a single base away is much larger than it. Library generation was performed with PCR. DNA from cultured CD4+ T cells underwent TCR sequencing with the Oncomine TCR Beta short-read assay at the Johns Hopkins FTIC core. The QIAamp micro DNA kit was used to extract genomic DNA from the cultured CD4+ T cells. Oncomine TCR Beta libraries from cultured CD4+ T cells were pooled using unique dual indexes and sequenced on an Illumina iSeq 100. The original methods were these. Non-productive sequences were removed, and CDR3s that did not start with C, did not end with F or W, or were shorter than 7 amino acids were discarded. Antigen-specific clonotypes were identified using the MANAFEST web application through comparison of peptide-stimulated wells with reference and other culture wells. Positive clones required FDR below 0.05, an odds ratio above 5, and productive frequency above 0.1% in at least two of three replicate wells. A clonotype counted as cross-reactive if it showed significant expansion both in the SARS-CoV-2 spike wells and in at least one common cold coronavirus spike condition. Similarity between CDR3 sequences was evaluated in R version 3.6.1 using Levenshtein distances (stringdist) and unrooted phylogenetic trees (ape). TCRdb reprocessing: public reads trimmed at Q25 with fastp, clones called with MiXCR, in-frame beta chains kept. All rows with the same CDR3 protein become a single entry with the most common DNA and genes. TCRdb's processing, not the authors', yielded these V and J calls. The sample table shows some 13,000 distinct CDR3 sequences, and roughly 37% are seen once. The ten largest clones capture over 9.5% of the sample.

These data come from a study of vaccination and CD4 T cells after COVID-19 (dated by TCRdb to 2021 to 2024). For the wider study: SARS-CoV-2 positivity had been established in the convalescent patients by nasal swab PCR, and mild disease was recorded in some 10 of these patients and severe disease in one. In the convalescent cohort there were six males and four females, among whom were two Hispanic individuals, seven Caucasians, two Asians and one multiracial person. Two doses of either the Pfizer-BioNTech BNT162b2 vaccine (n=8) or the Moderna mRNA-1273 vaccine (n=2) were administered to participants. Post-COVID blood samples were collected from convalescent patients a median of roughly 100 days after diagnosis, with a range of about 30 to 161 days. The time from the second vaccine dose to post-vaccine blood sampling had a median of roughly 79 days and ranged from roughly 12 to 241 days. For stimulating the cultures, overlapping spike peptide pools were used, derived from SARS-CoV-2 as well as from the common cold coronaviruses HCoV-NL63, HCoV-OC43 and HCoV-229E. Control cultures used a CEFX viral epitope pool as positive control, an HIV-1 Nef peptide pool as negative control, or no peptide. In 10 COVID-19 convalescent patients and several infection-naive healthy vaccine recipients, the spike-specific CD4+ TCR repertoire before mRNA vaccination was compared with the repertoire after mRNA vaccination. Overall results and qualifications from the work: In convalescent patients, a median approximately 86% of post-vaccine SARS-CoV-2-reactive clones were detected only after vaccination, and vaccine-specific priming was suggested by this finding. Although the median number of SARS-CoV-2-reactive clonotypes went up from 20 to 25 after infection to some 37 after vaccination, the increase was not significant. Relatively few convalescent patients were included in the study, and early timepoints after natural infection were not analyzed. Nearly all vaccine-specific clones in convalescent patients (304 of 307) were mono-reactive for SARS-CoV-2 spike rather than cross-reactive with common cold coronaviruses.

V lost 2 bases and J lost 14 bases, and the count of bases not matched to a germline gene is 6. In the germline V gene, CDR1 corresponds to MNHNS and CDR2 to SASEGT. From the cysteine through the phenylalanine, the CDR3 covers 14 amino acids. Only CDR3 DNA remains: 42 bases, in frame from the first base. The sample's treatment or condition label, decoded: roughly 10-day PBMC culture with coronavirus spike peptide pools or control peptides (ViraFEST assay). The study used the ViraFEST assay, which expanded antigen-specific T cells with peptide pools and then identified expanded clonotypes by TCR sequencing. The convalescent patients' positive SARS-CoV-2 PCR tests were from March to December 2020, which was before the Alpha, Beta and Delta variants emerged in the United States. PBMCs were cultured at 1.5 million to 2.5 million per well in IMDM supplemented with about 5% human AB serum and 9 to 10 IU/ml IL-2, with 10 ug/ml peptide pools added. On days 3 and 7, half of the culture medium was replaced with fresh IL-2-containing medium. CD4+ T cells were isolated after around 11 days of culture through negative selection using the EasySep CD4+ T cell isolation kit. PBMCs were separated from whole blood using Ficoll-Paque Plus gradient centrifugation and then either used fresh or cryopreserved at -140C. In general, triplicate wells were set up for every culture condition.

Material: CD4+ T cells from blood, cultured in vitro. The receptor comes from a human donor who had recovered from COVID-19. The rearrangement joined TRBV6-1 to TRBJ1-6, and 10 bases in between align with TRBD1. The CDR3 amino acid sequence is: CASSERTGGQTLHF. Read as DNA, the sequence is TGTGCCAGCAGTGAAAGGACAGGGGGTCAGACCCTCCACTTT.